This note documents a single T cell receptor beta chain sequence. Sequencing used immunoSEQ multiplex PCR; TCRdb keeps in-frame clones, though not all of them. The profile shows about 350,000 clones, more than 75% of them singletons. Germline assignment: CDR1 LGHDT and CDR2 YNNKEL (reference sequence). V was trimmed by 4 bases and J by 0 bases, leaving 14 bases between them. This CDR3 has 16 amino acids. This entry comes from a study of blood T cell repertoires in COVID-19. The chain joins TRBV3-1 (or the pseudogene TRBV3-2) to TRBJ2-3; tentatively, D is TRBD2 (6 bases). The TCR originated in a woman aged 25-40 years who had recovered from COVID-19. The sequencing input was PBMCs or T cells enriched from blood (not recorded which). Here the CDR3 DNA reads TGTGCCAGCAGCCGTGCCGTGGGGGGTAGCACAGATACGCAGTATTTT. Translating it yields CASSRAVGGSTDTQYF.